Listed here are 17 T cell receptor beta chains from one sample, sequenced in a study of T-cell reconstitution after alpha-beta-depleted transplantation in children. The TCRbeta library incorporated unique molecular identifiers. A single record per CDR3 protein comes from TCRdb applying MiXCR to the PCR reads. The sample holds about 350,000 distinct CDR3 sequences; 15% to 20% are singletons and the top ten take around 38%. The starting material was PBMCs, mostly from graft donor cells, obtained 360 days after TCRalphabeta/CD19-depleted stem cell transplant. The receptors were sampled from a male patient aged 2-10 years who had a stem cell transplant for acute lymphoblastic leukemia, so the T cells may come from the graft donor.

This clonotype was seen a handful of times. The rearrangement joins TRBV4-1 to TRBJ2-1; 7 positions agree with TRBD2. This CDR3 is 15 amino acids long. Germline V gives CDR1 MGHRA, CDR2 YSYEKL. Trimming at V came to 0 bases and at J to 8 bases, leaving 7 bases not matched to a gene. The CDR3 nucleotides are TGCGCCAGCAGCCAAGATAGCCCCCGGGGGGATGAGCAGTTCTTC. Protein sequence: CASSQDSPRGDEQFF.

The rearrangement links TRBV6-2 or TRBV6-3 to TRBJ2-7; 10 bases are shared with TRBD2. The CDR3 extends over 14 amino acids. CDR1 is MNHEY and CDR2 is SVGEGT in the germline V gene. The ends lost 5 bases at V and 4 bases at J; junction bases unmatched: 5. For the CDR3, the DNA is TGTGCCAGCAGTACGGGAGCGGGAGGGTACGAGCAGTACTTC. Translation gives CASSTGAGGYEQYF.

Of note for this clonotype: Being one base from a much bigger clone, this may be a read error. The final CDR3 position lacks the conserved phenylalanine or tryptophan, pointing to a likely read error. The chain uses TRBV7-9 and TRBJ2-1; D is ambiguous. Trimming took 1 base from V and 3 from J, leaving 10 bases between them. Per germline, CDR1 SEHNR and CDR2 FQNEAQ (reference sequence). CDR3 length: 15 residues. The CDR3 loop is CASSLVADYYNEQFI. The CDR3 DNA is TGTGCCAGCAGCTTAGTGGCGGATTACTACAATGAGCAGTTCATC.

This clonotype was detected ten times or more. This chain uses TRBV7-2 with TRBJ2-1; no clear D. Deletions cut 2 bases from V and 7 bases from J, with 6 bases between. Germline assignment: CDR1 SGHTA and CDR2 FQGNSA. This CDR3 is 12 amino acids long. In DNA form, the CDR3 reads TGTGCCAGCAGCTTATTTCCGAATGAGCAGTTCTTC. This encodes CASSLFPNEQFF.

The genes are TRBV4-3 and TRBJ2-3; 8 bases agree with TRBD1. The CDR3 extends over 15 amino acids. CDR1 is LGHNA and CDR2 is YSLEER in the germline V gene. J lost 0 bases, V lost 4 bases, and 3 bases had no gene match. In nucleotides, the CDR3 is TGCGCCAGCAGCCCAGGGGGCAGGAGCACAGATACGCAGTATTTT. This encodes CASSPGGRSTDTQYF.

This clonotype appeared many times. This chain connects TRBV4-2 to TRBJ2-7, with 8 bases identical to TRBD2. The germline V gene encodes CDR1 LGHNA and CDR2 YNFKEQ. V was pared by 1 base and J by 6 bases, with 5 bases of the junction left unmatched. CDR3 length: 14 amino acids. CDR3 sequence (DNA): TGTGCCAGCAGCCAAGCAGGGACTAGGGGCGAGCAGTACTTC. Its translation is CASSQAGTRGEQYF.

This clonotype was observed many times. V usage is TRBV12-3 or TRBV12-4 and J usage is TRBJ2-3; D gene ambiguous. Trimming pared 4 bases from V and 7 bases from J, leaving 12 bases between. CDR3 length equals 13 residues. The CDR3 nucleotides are TGTGCCAGCAGTTCCTTCAGACATCATACGCAGTATTTT. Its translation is CASSSFRHHTQYF.

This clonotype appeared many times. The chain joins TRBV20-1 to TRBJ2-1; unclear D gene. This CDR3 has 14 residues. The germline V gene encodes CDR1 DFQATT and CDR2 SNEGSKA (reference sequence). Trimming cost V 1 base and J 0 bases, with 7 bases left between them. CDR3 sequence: CSARGGPSYNEQFF. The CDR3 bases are TGCAGTGCTAGAGGGGGTCCCTCCTACAATGAGCAGTTCTTC.

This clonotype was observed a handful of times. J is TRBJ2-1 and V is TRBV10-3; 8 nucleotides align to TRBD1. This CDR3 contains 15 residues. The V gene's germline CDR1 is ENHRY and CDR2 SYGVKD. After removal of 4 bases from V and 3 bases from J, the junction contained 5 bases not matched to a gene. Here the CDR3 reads CAISAGTGNYNEQFF. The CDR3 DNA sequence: TGTGCCATCAGTGCCGGGACAGGTAACTACAATGAGCAGTTCTTC.

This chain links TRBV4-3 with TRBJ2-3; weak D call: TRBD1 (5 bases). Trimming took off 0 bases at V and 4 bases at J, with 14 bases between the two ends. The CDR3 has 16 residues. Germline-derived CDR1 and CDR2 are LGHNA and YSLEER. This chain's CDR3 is CASSQEGPLSSDTQYF. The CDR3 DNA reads TGCGCCAGCAGCCAAGAGGGGCCCCTCTCCTCAGATACGCAGTATTTT.

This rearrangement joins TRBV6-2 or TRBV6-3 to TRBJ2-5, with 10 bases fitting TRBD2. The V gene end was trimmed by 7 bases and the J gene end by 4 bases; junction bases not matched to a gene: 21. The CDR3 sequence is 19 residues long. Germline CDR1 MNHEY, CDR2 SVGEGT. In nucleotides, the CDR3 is TGTGCCAGCACCCGGGGTCTAGCGGGAGCCCTCGGGTTGACAGAGACCCAGTACTTC. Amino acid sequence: CASTRGLAGALGLTETQYF.

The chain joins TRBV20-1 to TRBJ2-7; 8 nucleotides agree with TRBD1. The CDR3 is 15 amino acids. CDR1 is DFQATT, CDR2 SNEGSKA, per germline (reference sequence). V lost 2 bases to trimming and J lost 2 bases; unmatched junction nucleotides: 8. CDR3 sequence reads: CSARPKDRAPYEQYF. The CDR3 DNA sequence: TGCAGTGCTAGACCCAAGGACAGGGCACCCTACGAGCAGTACTTC.

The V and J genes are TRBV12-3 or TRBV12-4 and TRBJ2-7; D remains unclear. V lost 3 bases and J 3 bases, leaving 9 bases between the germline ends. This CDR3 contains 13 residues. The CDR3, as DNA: TGTGCCAGCAGTTTGGGCAGATACTACGAGCAGTACTTC. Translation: CASSLGRYYEQYF.

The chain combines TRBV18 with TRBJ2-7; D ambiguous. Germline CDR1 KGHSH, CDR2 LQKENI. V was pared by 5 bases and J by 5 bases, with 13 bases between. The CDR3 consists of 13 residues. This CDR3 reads CASSGRNQDEQYF. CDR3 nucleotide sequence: TGTGCCAGCTCAGGACGCAACCAGGACGAGCAGTACTTC.

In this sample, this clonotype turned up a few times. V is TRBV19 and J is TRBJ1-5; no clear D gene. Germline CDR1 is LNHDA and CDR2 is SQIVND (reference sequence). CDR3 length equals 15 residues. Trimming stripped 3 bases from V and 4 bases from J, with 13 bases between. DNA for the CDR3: TGTGCCAGTAGTATCACGGGAGAAAGAAATCAGCCCCAGCATTTT. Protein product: CASSITGERNQPQHF.

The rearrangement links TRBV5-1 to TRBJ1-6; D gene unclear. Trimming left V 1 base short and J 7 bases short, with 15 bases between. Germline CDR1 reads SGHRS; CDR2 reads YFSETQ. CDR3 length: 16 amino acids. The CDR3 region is CASSLMGSILNSPLHF. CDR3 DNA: TGCGCCAGCAGCTTGATGGGAAGTATCTTGAATTCACCCCTCCACTTT.

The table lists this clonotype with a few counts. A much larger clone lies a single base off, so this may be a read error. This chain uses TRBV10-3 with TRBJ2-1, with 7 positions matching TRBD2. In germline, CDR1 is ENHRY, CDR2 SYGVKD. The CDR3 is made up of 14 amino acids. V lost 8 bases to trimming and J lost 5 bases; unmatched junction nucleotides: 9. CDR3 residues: CAIRTSSGHNEQFF. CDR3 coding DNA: TGTGCCATCCGGACTAGTTCGGGGCACAATGAGCAGTTCTTC.